One sample yielded the 5 T cell receptor beta chains listed below, sequenced in a study of blood T cells in healthy people across ages. It was with a sample-barcoded 5' primer and a J-beta primer mix that a second PCR of about 6 to 11 cycles was run. Each CDR3 protein is one row after TCRdb ran MiXCR on the 5' RACE reads. The sample comprises almost 300,000 distinct CDR3 sequences, roughly 26% of which are singletons, and roughly 28% rests with the top ten. The material sequenced was blood. Receptor source: a woman in her seventies in good health.

V and J are TRBV29-1 and TRBJ2-1; perhaps TRBD2 as D (6 bases). TRBJ2-7 matches the DNA end more closely, so the J call is doubtful. Germline-derived CDR1 and CDR2 are SQVTM and ANQGSEA. The CDR3 covers 14 residues. This CDR3 reads CSALPYASSGEQYF. The CDR3 DNA is TGCAGCGCTCTACCCTATGCTAGTAGCGGCGAGCAGTACTTC.

This clonotype was counted a few times. V gene TRBV7-2 combines with J gene TRBJ2-3; D is ambiguous. Germline assignment: CDR1 SGHTA and CDR2 FQGNSA. This CDR3 has 12 amino acids. V dropped 5 bases and J dropped 5 bases, with 8 bases sitting between them. The CDR3 bases are TGTGCCAGCAGCCAGAGGAGAGATACGCAGTATTTT. It codes for CASSQRRDTQYF.

The rearrangement links TRBV7-2 to TRBJ2-1; D unresolved. Germline V CDR1 and CDR2: SGHTA, FQGNSA. This CDR3 is built from 12 residues. V lost 6 bases to trimming and J lost 6 bases, with 9 bases between them. The CDR3 sequence: CASSFDGNEQFF. In DNA form, the CDR3 reads TGTGCCAGCAGTTTCGACGGCAATGAGCAGTTCTTC.

This clonotype was seen only a few times. V and J are TRBV28 and TRBJ2-1; D gene unclear. This CDR3 is built from 12 residues. The V and J ends lost 5 bases and 5 bases respectively, with 7 bases between them. Germline CDR1 is MDHEN and CDR2 is SYDVKM. The CDR3 region is CASSDLDNEQFF. In DNA form, the CDR3 reads TGTGCCAGCAGTGATCTAGACAATGAGCAGTTCTTC.

CDR3 DNA: TGTGCCAGCAGCTTCTTAGGTGGCGAGCAGTTCTTC. Encoded protein: CASSFLGGEQFF. The V and J genes are TRBV7-2 and TRBJ2-5; no reliable D call. The J call may be incorrect, as the DNA end agrees better with TRBJ2-1. Germline V gene sequence: CDR1 SGHTA, CDR2 FQGNSA. The length of the CDR3 is 12 residues.